A single sample is the source of the 14 T cell receptor beta chains below, sequenced in a study of control samples from healthy donors and cancer patients. Sequenced by immunoSEQ multiplex PCR; TCRdb stores in-frame clones only, minus some. The sample includes about 85,000 clones, 85% to 90% of them seen just once. Specimen: blood. These TCRs come from a woman aged 55-70 years in good health.

The rearrangement joins TRBV5-4 to TRBJ2-3; TRBD2 matches 14 bases. The CDR3 has 16 amino acids. Germline V lookup: CDR1 SGHNT, CDR2 YYREEE (reference sequence). Trimming took 4 bases from V and 3 from J; bases not matched to a gene: 4. The CDR3 reads CASSRGLAGVTDTQYF. The CDR3 bases are TGTGCCAGCAGCCGGGGACTAGCGGGGGTTACAGATACGCAGTATTTT.

This clone was found once. CDR3 DNA sequence: TGTGCCAGCAGTGTGGTGGACCCCCTCCACTTT. This gives the protein CASSVVDPLHF. The rearrangement links TRBV2 to TRBJ1-6; D uncertain. Trimming cost V 4 bases and J 13 bases, with 8 bases left between them. The CDR3 is 11 amino acids. The germline gives CDR1 SNHLY, CDR2 FYNNEI.

This clone has a handful of counts. The CDR3 loop is CASSTVTGAGNEQFF. DNA for the CDR3: TGTGCCAGCAGCACAGTCACAGGGGCCGGGAATGAGCAGTTCTTC. The V and J genes are TRBV7-3 and TRBJ2-1; TRBD1 aligns across 7 bases. This CDR3 region has 15 residues. V was pared by 5 bases and J by 7 bases, with 11 bases of the junction left unmatched. The germline V gene encodes CDR1 SGHTA and CDR2 FQGTGA. The full variable domain, with the rest looked up from reference TRBV7-3 and TRBJ2-1, is GAGVSQTPSNKVTEKGKYVELRCDPISGHTALYWYRQSLGQGPEFLIYFQGTGAADDSGLPNDRFFAVRPEGSVSTLKIQRTERGDSAVYLCASSTVTGAGNEQFFGPGTRLTVL.

J is TRBJ2-7 and V is TRBV5-6; D might be TRBD1 or TRBD2, each matching 5 bases. V lost 1 base and J 6 bases, leaving 23 bases between the germline ends. The CDR3 contains 17 residues. CDR1 and CDR2 from the germline V gene are SGHDT and YYEEEE. Here the CDR3 reads CASSLKYRHGGGTEQYF. CDR3 bases: TGTGCCAGCAGCTTGAAGTACAGACATGGGGGTGGAACCGAGCAGTACTTC.

This clone was detected once. The chain employs TRBV2 and TRBJ2-3, with 9 positions matching TRBD1. Germline lookup yields CDR1 SNHLY and CDR2 FYNNEI. V shed 5 bases, J shed 3 bases, and the junction held 3 bases outside the gene matches. This CDR3 has 14 residues. The CDR3 here is CASSWTGETDTQYF. CDR3 DNA sequence: TGTGCCAGCAGTTGGACAGGGGAAACAGATACGCAGTATTTT.

This chain uses TRBV5-1 with TRBJ2-5; TRBD2 matches 8 bases. Per germline, CDR1 SGHRS and CDR2 YFSETQ. CDR3 length: 16 amino acids. Trimming removed 9 bases from V and 2 bases from J; junction bases left unmatched: 15. The CDR3 nucleotides are TGCGCCACCCGGTGGGTAGCGGGGAGTCCTCAAGAGACCCAGTACTTC. It is translated as CATRWVAGSPQETQYF.

This chain joins TRBV2 and TRBJ1-6; D is perhaps TRBD1 (5 bases). Germline loops: CDR1 SNHLY, CDR2 FYNNEI. The CDR3 is 12 amino acids. V lost 9 bases and J lost 9, with 12 bases in between. CDR3 bases: TGTGCCAGTACTACCGGGGGTTCACCCCTCCACTTT. Translated, it gives CASTTGGSPLHF. Complete variable domain (other parts from reference TRBV2 and TRBJ1-6): EPEVTQTPSHQVTQMGQEVILRCVPISNHLYFYWYRQILGQKVEFLVSFYNNEISEKSEIFDDQFSVERPDGSNFTLKIRSTKLEDSAMYFCASTTGGSPLHFGNGTRLTVT.

The chain is built from TRBV7-3 and TRBJ2-3, with no clear D. The V gene lost 2 bases and the J gene lost 4 bases, with 4 bases spanning the gap. The CDR3 is made up of 12 amino acids. Germline values: CDR1 SGHTA, CDR2 FQGTGA. In DNA, the CDR3 is TGTGCCAGCAGCTTAGGAGCAGATACGCAGTATTTT. It codes for CASSLGADTQYF.

This sequence joins TRBV18 and TRBJ2-7; D is uncertain. CDR3 length equals 14 residues. V was clipped by 4 bases and J by 2 bases, with 12 bases between them. The germline V gene has CDR1 KGHSH and CDR2 LQKENI. The CDR3 region is CASSRAAATYEQYF. The DNA of the CDR3 is TGTGCCAGCTCACGGGCGGCGGCTACCTACGAGCAGTACTTC. Looking up the rest from reference TRBV18 and TRBJ2-7 gives the full variable domain: NAGVMQNPRHLVRRRGQEARLRCSPMKGHSHVYWYRQLPEEGLKFMVYLQKENIIDESGMPKERFSAEFPKEGPSILRIQQVVRGDSAAYFCASSRAAATYEQYFGPGTRLTVT.

The CDR3 region is CASSQGDRENTEAFF. DNA for the CDR3: TGCGCCAGCAGTCAGGGGGACAGGGAGAACACTGAAGCTTTCTTT. The chain couples TRBV23-1 to TRBJ1-1; 9 bases map to TRBD1. TRBV23-1 is an open reading frame, and its role is uncertain. This CDR3 spans 15 amino acids. J gave up 1 base and V 3 bases, and 3 bases lay outside the gene matches.

CDR3 residues: CASSVNHRARETQYF. The CDR3 DNA is TGCGCCAGCAGCGTAAATCACAGGGCCAGGGAGACCCAGTACTTC. The J gene is TRBJ2-5, the V gene TRBV5-1; D may be TRBD1 (6 bases). The germline V and J ends were trimmed by 4 bases and 5 bases, with 18 bases remaining between them. This CDR3 contains 15 residues. Germline V CDR1 and CDR2: SGHRS, YFSETQ.

This chain joins TRBV15 and TRBJ2-1; the match to TRBD2 covers 12 bases. The CDR3 totals 16 residues. V lost 5 bases and J lost 8; bases outside the gene matches: 10. Germline CDR1 is LNHNV and CDR2 is YYDKDF (reference sequence). The CDR3 loop is CATSLRTSGIRDEQFF. The CDR3, as DNA: TGTGCCACCAGCCTTAGGACTAGCGGGATAAGGGATGAGCAGTTCTTC.

This clone was counted between two and nine times. V and J are TRBV4-1 and TRBJ2-6, with unresolved D. In germline, CDR1 is MGHRA, CDR2 YSYEKL. This CDR3 comprises 15 residues. Trimming shortened V by 4 bases and J by 0 bases, and 7 bases separated the two germline ends. CDR3 region: CASSPLSSGANVLTF. The CDR3 DNA sequence: TGCGCCAGCAGCCCTTTGTCCTCTGGGGCCAACGTCCTGACTTTC.

The genes are TRBV27 and TRBJ1-2, with 7 bases lining up with TRBD1. The J segment lost 8 bases and the V segment lost 8 bases, leaving 23 bases of the junction unmatched. The CDR3 runs 17 residues. From germline, CDR1 is MNHEY and CDR2 SMNVEV (reference sequence). This CDR3 is CASGVRGETGLLWGYTF. In DNA, the CDR3 is TGTGCCAGCGGAGTGAGAGGGGAGACAGGGTTGCTATGGGGCTACACCTTC.